These 17 T cell receptor beta chains share one sample of origin, sequenced in a study of blood T cell repertoires in COVID-19. Profiling relied on immunoSEQ multiplex PCR, and the TCRdb table lists in-frame clones only, not all of them. The sample holds 65,000 to 70,000 clones, nearly 80% seen once. The sample was peripheral blood. The receptors here all came from a human donor in a cohort sampled during active COVID-19.

The chain uses TRBV27 and TRBJ2-7, with 8 bases lining up with TRBD1. This CDR3 spans 11 amino acids. J was trimmed by 6 bases and V by 8 bases; bases with no gene match: 3. Germline V gene sequence: CDR1 MNHEY, CDR2 SMNVEV (reference sequence). DNA for the CDR3: TGTGCCAGCCGCAGGGGGCCCGAGCAGTACTTC. It yields the protein CASRRGPEQYF.

The rearrangement joins TRBV28 to TRBJ2-7, with TRBD1 matching 7 bases. Germline CDR1 and CDR2: MDHEN and SYDVKM. The CDR3 is 15 amino acids. Trimming cost V 5 bases and J 1 base; bases outside gene matches: 8. The CDR3 nucleotides read TGTGCCAGCAGTCTGGTGGGGACAGCATCCTACGAGCAGTACTTC. Its protein is CASSLVGTASYEQYF.

The chain combines TRBV5-1 with TRBJ1-4, with D tentatively TRBD1 (6 bases). V shed 7 bases and J shed 8 bases, with 15 bases lying between them. Germline-derived CDR1 and CDR2 are SGHRS and YFSETQ. The length of the CDR3 is 13 residues. The CDR3: CASGEGDTEKLFF. The CDR3 DNA is TGCGCCAGCGGCGAAGGGGACACGGAAAAACTGTTTTTT.

This clone was found once. This chain connects TRBV28 to TRBJ2-7; D uncertain. The V end lost 3 bases, the J end lost 4 bases, and 7 bases lay between the germline ends. Germline CDR1 and CDR2: MDHEN and SYDVKM. The CDR3 loop spans 12 amino acids. CDR3 in amino acids: CASSLNSYEQYF. In DNA, the CDR3 is TGTGCCAGCAGTTTGAACAGTTACGAGCAGTACTTC.

V gene TRBV6-5 combines with J gene TRBJ1-1; a weak D match, TRBD1 (6 bases). V gave up 7 bases and J gave up 2 bases, with 11 bases separating them. Germline V gives CDR1 MNHEY, CDR2 SVGAGI. This CDR3 has 13 amino acids. The CDR3 DNA reads as TGTGCCAGCACGGGACAAATTAACACTGAAGCTTTCTTT. As protein: CASTGQINTEAFF.

The chain couples TRBV18 to TRBJ2-5, with TRBD2 as a possible D gene (5 bases). Trimming took off 6 bases at V and 5 bases at J, with 28 bases between the two ends. Germline V lookup: CDR1 KGHSH, CDR2 LQKENI. This CDR3 spans 18 amino acids. CDR3 sequence: CASSNLMLTRGTLETQYF. The CDR3 DNA sequence: TGTGCCAGCTCCAACCTTATGCTGACCCGGGGAACTCTGGAGACCCAGTACTTC.

The chain links TRBV6-1 to TRBJ2-1; no reliable D call. Germline CDR1 reads MNHNS; CDR2 reads SASEGT. V was cut by 0 bases and J by 10 bases, with 13 bases left in between. CDR3 size: 14 residues. CDR3 sequence: CASSEAGRGLEQFF. CDR3 sequence (DNA): TGTGCCAGCAGTGAAGCCGGCCGAGGTTTGGAGCAGTTCTTC.

The CDR3 loop reads CASSLTATGSYEQYF. The DNA for the CDR3 is TGTGCCAGCAGCTTAACCGCGACAGGGTCCTACGAGCAGTACTTC. The chain uses TRBV7-8 and TRBJ2-7; 7 nucleotides line up with TRBD1. Looked up from germline, CDR1 is SGHVS and CDR2 is FQNEAQ. CDR3 size: 15 residues. The V gene end was trimmed by 2 bases and the J gene end by 1 base; junction bases not matched to a gene: 5.

This clone was recorded only once. The chain joins TRBV10-1 to TRBJ2-5; a possible D gene is TRBD2 (6 bases). The CDR3 contains 17 residues. Germline V gives CDR1 WNHNN, CDR2 SYGVQD (reference sequence). V lost 5 bases to trimming and J lost 1 base, with 20 bases between them. The CDR3 nucleotides read TGCGCCAGCAGTAACGAGAACAGGCTCGGGAGCCAAGAGACCCAGTACTTC. Translating it yields CASSNENRLGSQETQYF.

Points on this clone: The junction differs from germline at one of its ends, possibly a read error. The gene calls are TRBV6-1 and TRBJ2-7, with D maybe TRBD1 (6 bases). The CDR3 is made up of 15 amino acids. Germline CDR1 and CDR2: MNHNS and SASEGT. CDR3 sequence: CASSEEGDGPTPFDF. As DNA, the CDR3 is TGTGCCAGCAGTGAAGAGGGGGACGGTCCTACTCCTTTTGACTTC.

V and J are TRBV5-8 and TRBJ1-5; D is undetermined. CDR1 is SGHTS and CDR2 is YDEGEE in the germline V gene. The CDR3 loop spans 12 amino acids. Trimming shortened V by 4 bases and J by 7 bases, and 9 bases separated the two germline ends. The CDR3 DNA is TGTGCCAGCAGCCGGGTGCTACAGCCCCAGCATTTT. Translation gives CASSRVLQPQHF.

This chain connects TRBV2 to TRBJ2-7; TRBD1 is a possible D gene (5 bases). This CDR3 contains 11 residues. The germline V and J ends were trimmed by 6 bases and 6 bases, with 9 bases remaining between them. Looked up from germline, CDR1 is SNHLY and CDR2 is FYNNEI. CDR3 sequence: CASRSGFEQYF. DNA of the CDR3: TGTGCCAGCAGGTCAGGGTTCGAGCAGTACTTC. The full variable domain, with the rest looked up from reference TRBV2 and TRBJ2-7, is EPEVTQTPSHQVTQMGQEVILRCVPISNHLYFYWYRQILGQKVEFLVSFYNNEISEKSEIFDDQFSVERPDGSNFTLKIRSTKLEDSAMYFCASRSGFEQYFGPGTRLTVT.

V is TRBV7-2 and J is TRBJ2-1; no definite D call. In germline, CDR1 is SGHTA, CDR2 FQGNSA. The CDR3 has 14 residues. V dropped 5 bases and J dropped 3 bases, with 11 bases sitting between them. The CDR3 nucleotides are TGTGCCAGCAGCCCCGATATAGTCTACAATGAGCAGTTCTTC. Protein product: CASSPDIVYNEQFF.

The rearrangement uses TRBV7-2 and TRBJ2-5; 9 bases map to TRBD1. Germline CDR1 is SGHTA and CDR2 is FQGNSA. V lost 5 bases and J lost 0; bases outside the gene matches: 1. This CDR3 spans 14 amino acids. The CDR3 nucleotides read TGTGCCAGCAGCGGGACAGGGAACCAAGAGACCCAGTACTTC. Protein product: CASSGTGNQETQYF.

This rearrangement joins TRBV7-9 to TRBJ1-1, with a weak D call TRBD1 (5 bases). The germline V gene has CDR1 SEHNR and CDR2 FQNEAQ (reference sequence). V was shortened by 2 bases and J by 0 bases, with 10 bases between the two germline ends. CDR3 length equals 15 residues. As DNA, the CDR3 is TGTGCCAGCAGCTTACAGGGTGGGATGAACACTGAAGCTTTCTTT. Protein product: CASSLQGGMNTEAFF.

V is TRBV19 and J is TRBJ1-1, with 8 bases matching TRBD1. The CDR3 has 15 amino acids. The V gene end was trimmed by 4 bases and the J gene end by 4 bases; junction bases not matched to a gene: 8. The germline V gene has CDR1 LNHDA and CDR2 SQIVND (reference sequence). The chain's CDR3 is CASSKGRQGSTEAFF. CDR3 DNA: TGTGCCAGTAGTAAAGGGAGACAGGGGTCCACTGAAGCTTTCTTT.

The chain is built from TRBV7-2 and TRBJ2-7; 7 positions match TRBD2. CDR1 and CDR2 from the germline V gene are SGHTA and FQGNSA. The CDR3 runs 13 residues. The V and J ends lost 4 bases and 2 bases, in that order; junction bases with no gene match: 2. The CDR3 is CASSWGTTYEQYF. CDR3 DNA: TGTGCCAGCAGCTGGGGGACTACCTACGAGCAGTACTTC.